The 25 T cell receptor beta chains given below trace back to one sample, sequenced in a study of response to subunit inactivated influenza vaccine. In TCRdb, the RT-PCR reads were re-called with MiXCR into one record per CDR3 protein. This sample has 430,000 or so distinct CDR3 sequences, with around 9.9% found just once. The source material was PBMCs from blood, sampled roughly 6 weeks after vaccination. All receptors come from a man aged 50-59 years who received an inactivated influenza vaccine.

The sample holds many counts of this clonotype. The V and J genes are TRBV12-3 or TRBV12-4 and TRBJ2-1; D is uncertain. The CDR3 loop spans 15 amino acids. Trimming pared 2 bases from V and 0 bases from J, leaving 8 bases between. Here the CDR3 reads CASSLLQNSYNEQFF. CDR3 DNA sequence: TGTGCCAGCAGTTTATTGCAGAACTCCTACAATGAGCAGTTCTTC.

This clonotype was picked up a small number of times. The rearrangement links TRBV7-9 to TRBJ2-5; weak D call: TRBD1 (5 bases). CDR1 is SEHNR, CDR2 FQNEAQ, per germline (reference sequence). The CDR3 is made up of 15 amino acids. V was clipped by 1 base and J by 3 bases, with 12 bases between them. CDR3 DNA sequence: TGTGCCAGCAGCTTAGGTCCAGGGATGGAAGAGACCCAGTACTTC. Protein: CASSLGPGMEETQYF. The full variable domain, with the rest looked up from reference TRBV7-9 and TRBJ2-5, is DTGVSQNPRHKITKRGQNVTFRCDPISEHNRLYWYRQTLGQGPEFLTYFQNEAQLEKSRLLSDRFSAERPKGSFSTLEIQRTEQGDSAMYLCASSLGPGMEETQYFGPGTRLLVL.

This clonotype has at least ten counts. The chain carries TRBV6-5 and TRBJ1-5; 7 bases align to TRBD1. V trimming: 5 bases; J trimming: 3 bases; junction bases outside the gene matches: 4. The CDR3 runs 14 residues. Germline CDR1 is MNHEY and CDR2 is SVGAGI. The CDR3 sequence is CASSNRGANQPQHF. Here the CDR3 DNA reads TGTGCCAGCAGTAACAGGGGTGCCAATCAGCCCCAGCATTTT.

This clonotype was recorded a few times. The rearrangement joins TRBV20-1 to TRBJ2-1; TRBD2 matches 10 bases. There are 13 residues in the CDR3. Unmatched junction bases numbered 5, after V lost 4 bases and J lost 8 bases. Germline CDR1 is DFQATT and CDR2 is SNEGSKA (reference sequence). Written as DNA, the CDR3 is TGCAGTGCTAAGCGGGGGGGCTTCTATGAGCAGTTCTTC. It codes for CSAKRGGFYEQFF.

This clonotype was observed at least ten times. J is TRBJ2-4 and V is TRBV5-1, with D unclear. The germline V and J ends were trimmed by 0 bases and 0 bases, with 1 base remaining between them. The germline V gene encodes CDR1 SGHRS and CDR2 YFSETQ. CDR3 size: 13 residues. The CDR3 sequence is CASSLGAKNIQYF. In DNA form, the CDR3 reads TGCGCCAGCAGCTTGGGAGCCAAAAACATTCAGTACTTC.

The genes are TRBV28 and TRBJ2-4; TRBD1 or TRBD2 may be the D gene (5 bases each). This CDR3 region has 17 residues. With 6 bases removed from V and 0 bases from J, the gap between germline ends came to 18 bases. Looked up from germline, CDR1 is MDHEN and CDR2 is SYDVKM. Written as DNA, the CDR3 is TGTGCCAGCAGGCCCGGGACGGTTTCACTAGCCAAAAACATTCAGTACTTC. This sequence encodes CASRPGTVSLAKNIQYF.

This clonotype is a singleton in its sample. The CDR3 DNA follows: TGTGCCAGCAGCGCTAGGACAGGGGACGCCTACGAGCAGTACTTC. Its protein is CASSARTGDAYEQYF. The chain recombines TRBV4-2 with TRBJ2-7, with 9 bases identical to TRBD1. The CDR3 length is 15 residues. Germline CDR1 reads LGHNA; CDR2 reads YNFKEQ. V lost 5 bases, J lost 2 bases, and 7 bases stayed unmatched.

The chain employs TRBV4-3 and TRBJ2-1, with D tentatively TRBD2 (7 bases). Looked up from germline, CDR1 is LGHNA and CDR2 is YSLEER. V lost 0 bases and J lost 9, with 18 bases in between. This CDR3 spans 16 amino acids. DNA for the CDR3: TGCGCCAGCAGCCAAGATGGGGGGGCCGTAGGGGGTGAGCAGTTCTTC. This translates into CASSQDGGAVGGEQFF.

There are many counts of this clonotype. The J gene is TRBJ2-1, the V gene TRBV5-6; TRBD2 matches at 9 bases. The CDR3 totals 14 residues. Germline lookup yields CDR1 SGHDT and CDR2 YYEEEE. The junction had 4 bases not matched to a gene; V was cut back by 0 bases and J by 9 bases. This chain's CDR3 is CASSLGGRAFEQFF. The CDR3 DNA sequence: TGTGCCAGCAGCTTGGGCGGGAGGGCCTTTGAGCAGTTCTTC.

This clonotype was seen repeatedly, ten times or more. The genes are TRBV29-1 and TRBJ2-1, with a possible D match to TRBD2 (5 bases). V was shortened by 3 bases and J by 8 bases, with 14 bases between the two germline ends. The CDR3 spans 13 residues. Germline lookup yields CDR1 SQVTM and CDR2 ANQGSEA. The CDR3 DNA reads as TGCAGCGTTGAGATGTATGAGGGCTATGAGCAGTTCTTC. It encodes CSVEMYEGYEQFF.

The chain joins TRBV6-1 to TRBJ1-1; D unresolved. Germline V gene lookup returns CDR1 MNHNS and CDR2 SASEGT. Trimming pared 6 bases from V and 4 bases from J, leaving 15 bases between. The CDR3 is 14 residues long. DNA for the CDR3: TGTGCCAGCAGCGGCGGACCTCTGGGCACTGAAGCTTTCTTT. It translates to CASSGGPLGTEAFF.

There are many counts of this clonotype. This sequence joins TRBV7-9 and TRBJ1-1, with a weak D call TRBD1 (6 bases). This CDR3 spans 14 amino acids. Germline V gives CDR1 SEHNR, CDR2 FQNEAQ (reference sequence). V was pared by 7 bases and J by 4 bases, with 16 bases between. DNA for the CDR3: TGTGCCAGCATCCTCCGGGACATCATCACTGAAGCTTTCTTT. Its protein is CASILRDIITEAFF.

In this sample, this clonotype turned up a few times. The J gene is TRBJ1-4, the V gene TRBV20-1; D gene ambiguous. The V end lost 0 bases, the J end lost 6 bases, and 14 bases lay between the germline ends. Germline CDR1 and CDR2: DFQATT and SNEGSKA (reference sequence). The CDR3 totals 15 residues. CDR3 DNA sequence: TGCAGTGCTAGAGATCCGGGGAAGCCTCATGAAAAACTGTTTTTT. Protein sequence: CSARDPGKPHEKLFF.

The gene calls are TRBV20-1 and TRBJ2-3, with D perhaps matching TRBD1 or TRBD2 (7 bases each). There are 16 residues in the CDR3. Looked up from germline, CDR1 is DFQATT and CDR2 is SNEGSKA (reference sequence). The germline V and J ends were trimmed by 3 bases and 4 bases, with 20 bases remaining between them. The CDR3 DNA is TGCAGTGCTAGCAGGGGGGGCGGCTTCTTAGCAGATACGCAGTATTTT. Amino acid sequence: CSASRGGGFLADTQYF.

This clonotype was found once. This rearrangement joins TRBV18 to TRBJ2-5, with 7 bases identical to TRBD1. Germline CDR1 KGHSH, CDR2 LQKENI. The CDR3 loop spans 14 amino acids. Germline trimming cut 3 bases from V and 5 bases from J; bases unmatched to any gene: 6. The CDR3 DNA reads TGTGCCAGCTCACCGAGACAGGGATCCGAGACCCAGTACTTC. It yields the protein CASSPRQGSETQYF.

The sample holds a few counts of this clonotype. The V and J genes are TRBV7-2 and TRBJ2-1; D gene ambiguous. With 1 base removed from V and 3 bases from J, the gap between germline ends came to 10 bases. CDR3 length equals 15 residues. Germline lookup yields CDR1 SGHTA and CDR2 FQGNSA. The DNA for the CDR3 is TGTGCCAGCAGCTTAGGGGCAGCGTACTACAATGAGCAGTTCTTC. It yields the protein CASSLGAAYYNEQFF.

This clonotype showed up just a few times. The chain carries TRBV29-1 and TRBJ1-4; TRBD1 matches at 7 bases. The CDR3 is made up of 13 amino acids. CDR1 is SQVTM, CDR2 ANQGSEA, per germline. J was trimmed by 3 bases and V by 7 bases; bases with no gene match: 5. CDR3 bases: TGCAGCGCCGAGGGGGCCTCTAATGAAAAACTGTTTTTT. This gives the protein CSAEGASNEKLFF.

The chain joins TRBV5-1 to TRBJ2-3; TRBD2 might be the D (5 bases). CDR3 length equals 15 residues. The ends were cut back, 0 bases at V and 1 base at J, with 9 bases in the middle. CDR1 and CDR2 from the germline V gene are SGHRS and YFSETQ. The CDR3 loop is CASSLVGRGTDTQYF. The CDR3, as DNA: TGCGCCAGCAGCTTGGTAGGGCGGGGCACAGATACGCAGTATTTT.

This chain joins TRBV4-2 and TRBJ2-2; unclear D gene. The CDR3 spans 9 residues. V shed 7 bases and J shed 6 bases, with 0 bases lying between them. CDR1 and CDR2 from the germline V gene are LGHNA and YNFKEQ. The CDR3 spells CASTGELFF. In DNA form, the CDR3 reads TGTGCCAGCACCGGGGAGCTGTTTTTT.

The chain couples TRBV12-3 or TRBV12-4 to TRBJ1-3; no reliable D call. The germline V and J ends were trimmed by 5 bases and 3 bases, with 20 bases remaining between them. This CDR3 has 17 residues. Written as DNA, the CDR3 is TGTGCCAGCAGTCCTCGGACCGGCATACTCGTTGGAAACACCATATATTTT. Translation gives CASSPRTGILVGNTIYF.

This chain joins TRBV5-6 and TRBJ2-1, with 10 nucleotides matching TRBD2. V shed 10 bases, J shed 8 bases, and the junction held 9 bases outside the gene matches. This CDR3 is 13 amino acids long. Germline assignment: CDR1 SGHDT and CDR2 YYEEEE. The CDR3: CACFLAGEYEQFF. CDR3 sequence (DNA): TGTGCCTGCTTTCTAGCGGGGGAATATGAGCAGTTCTTC. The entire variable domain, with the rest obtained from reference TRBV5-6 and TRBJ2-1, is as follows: DAGVTQSPTHLIKTRGQQVTLRCSPKSGHDTVSWYQQALGQGPQFIFQYYEEEERQRGNFPDRFSGHQFPNYSSELNVNALLLGDSALYLCACFLAGEYEQFFGPGTRLTVL.

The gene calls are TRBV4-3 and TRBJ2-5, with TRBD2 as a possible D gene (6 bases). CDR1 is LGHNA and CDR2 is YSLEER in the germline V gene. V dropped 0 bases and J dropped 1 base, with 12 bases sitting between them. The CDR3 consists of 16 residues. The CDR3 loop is CASSQEPYGSQETQYF. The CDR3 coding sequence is TGCGCCAGCAGCCAAGAACCGTACGGGAGCCAAGAGACCCAGTACTTC.

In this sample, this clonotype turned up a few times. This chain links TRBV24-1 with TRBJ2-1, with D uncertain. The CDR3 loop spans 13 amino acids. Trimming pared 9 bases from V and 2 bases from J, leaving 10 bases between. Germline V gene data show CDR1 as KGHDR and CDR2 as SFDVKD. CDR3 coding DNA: TGTGCCACCGCCAGTTCTACCTACAATGAGCAGTTCTTC. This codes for CATASSTYNEQFF.

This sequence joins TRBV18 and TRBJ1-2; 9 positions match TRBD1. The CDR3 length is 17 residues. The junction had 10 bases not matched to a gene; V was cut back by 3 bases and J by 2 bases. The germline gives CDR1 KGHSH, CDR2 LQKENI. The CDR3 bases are TGTGCCAGCTCACCCCCGGGACAGGGTAGAGTCAACTATGGCTACACCTTC. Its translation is CASSPPGQGRVNYGYTF.

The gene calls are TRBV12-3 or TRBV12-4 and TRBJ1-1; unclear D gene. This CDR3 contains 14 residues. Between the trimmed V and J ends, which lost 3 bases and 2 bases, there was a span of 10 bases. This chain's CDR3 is CASSLNSINTEAFF. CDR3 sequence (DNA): TGTGCCAGCAGTTTGAACAGTATTAACACTGAAGCTTTCTTT.